These 16 T cell receptor beta chains were all obtained from the same sample, sequenced in a study of cytomegalovirus exposure and HLA in healthy donors. Vbeta (60) and Jbeta (13) primers were used in the PCR. TCRdb's copy holds only in-frame clones and misses some; the assay was immunoSEQ multiplex PCR. This table has 150,000 to 170,000 clones, roughly 80% appearing once. Material: PBMCs. The source of these receptors is a man aged 18 to 30 in good health and CMV-seronegative.

J is TRBJ1-1 and V is TRBV27; 7 nucleotides line up with TRBD1. This CDR3 has 16 amino acids. Germline lookup yields CDR1 MNHEY and CDR2 SMNVEV (reference sequence). Unmatched junction bases numbered 5, after V lost 0 bases and J lost 1 base. This CDR3 is CASSLSYGTENTEAFF. The DNA of the CDR3 is TGTGCCAGCAGTTTATCATACGGGACAGAGAACACTGAAGCTTTCTTT.

The V gene is TRBV4-3, the J gene TRBJ2-1; the match to TRBD2 covers 7 bases. The CDR3 length is 14 residues. Germline lookup yields CDR1 LGHNA and CDR2 YSLEER. Trimming at V came to 0 bases and at J to 7 bases, leaving 3 bases not matched to a gene. Here the CDR3 reads CASSQDRTSNEQFF. DNA for the CDR3: TGCGCCAGCAGCCAAGATCGGACTAGTAATGAGCAGTTCTTC.

The chain joins TRBV5-1 to TRBJ2-2; D is unresolved. V lost 5 bases to trimming and J lost 7 bases, with 6 bases between them. Germline V CDR1 and CDR2: SGHRS, YFSETQ. This CDR3 comprises 11 residues. In DNA, the CDR3 is TGCGCCAGCAGGATCGGCGGGGAGCTGTTTTTT. Amino acid sequence: CASRIGGELFF.

The chain links TRBV2 to TRBJ2-4; TRBD2 aligns across 8 bases. CDR1 SNHLY and CDR2 FYNNEI come from the germline V gene. V dropped 6 bases and J dropped 8; count of bases not matched to a gene: 15. The CDR3 length is 16 residues. CDR3 sequence reads: CASSPLGGGRSYIQYF. CDR3 sequence (DNA): TGTGCCAGCAGCCCCCTGGGGGGCGGGAGGTCATACATTCAGTACTTC.

This chain connects TRBV19 to TRBJ2-3; 12 nucleotides match TRBD2. This CDR3 comprises 16 residues. Germline V gene data show CDR1 as LNHDA and CDR2 as SQIVND (reference sequence). Trimming took 5 bases from V and 5 from J; bases not matched to a gene: 8. Here the CDR3 reads CASSDWTSGDEDTQYF. The CDR3 DNA reads TGTGCCAGTAGTGATTGGACTAGCGGGGACGAAGATACGCAGTATTTT.

The rearrangement links TRBV7-2 to TRBJ2-3; maybe TRBD2 (6 bases). CDR1 is SGHTA, CDR2 FQGNSA, per germline. V lost 1 base to trimming and J lost 14 bases, with 16 bases between them. The CDR3 is 13 amino acids. CDR3: CASSLGGGDLAYF. DNA of the CDR3: TGTGCCAGCAGCTTAGGCGGCGGGGATCTGGCGTATTTT. The whole variable domain, filled in from reference TRBV7-2 and TRBJ2-3, reads GAGVSQSPSNKVTEKGKDVELRCDPISGHTALYWYRQSLGQGLEFLIYFQGNSAPDKSGLPSDRFSAERTGGSVSTLTIQRTQQEDSAVYLCASSLGGGDLAYFGPGTRLTVL.

The chain joins TRBV5-6 to TRBJ2-5, with TRBD2 matching 11 bases. The germline gives CDR1 SGHDT, CDR2 YYEEEE. Trimming cost V 5 bases and J 9 bases; bases outside gene matches: 18. The CDR3 loop spans 17 amino acids. The CDR3 is CASRRAGLADSYVAQYF. DNA for the CDR3: TGTGCCAGCAGGCGGGCGGGACTAGCGGACTCTTATGTGGCCCAGTACTTC.

CDR3 DNA sequence: TGCGCCAGCCCCCGGTTGGCGGCCAATCAGCCCCAGCATTTT. Protein sequence: CASPRLAANQPQHF. J is TRBJ1-5 and V is TRBV10-2; D gene uncertain. V dropped 8 bases and J dropped 3 bases, with 14 bases sitting between them. CDR1 is WSHSY, CDR2 SAAADI, per germline. The CDR3 runs 14 residues.

The chain has TRBV2 and TRBJ2-7, with 7 bases fitting TRBD1. Trimming took 5 bases from V and 1 from J; bases not matched to a gene: 8. The CDR3 is made up of 15 amino acids. Germline-derived CDR1 and CDR2 are SNHLY and FYNNEI. The chain's CDR3 is CASSSGTALSYEQYF. The DNA for the CDR3 is TGTGCCAGCAGTTCCGGGACAGCCTTATCCTACGAGCAGTACTTC.

The CDR3 region has the DNA TGTGCCAGCTCACCACCGGGACTAGCGAACTCCTACAATGAGCAGTTCTTC. It specifies CASSPPGLANSYNEQFF. The chain recombines TRBV18 with TRBJ2-1, with 10 bases fitting TRBD2. V dropped 0 bases and J dropped 0; count of bases not matched to a gene: 2. This CDR3 contains 17 residues. In germline, CDR1 is KGHSH, CDR2 LQKENI.

The sample holds a few counts of this clone. The chain couples TRBV9 to TRBJ2-3; TRBD2 might be the D (6 bases). Germline values: CDR1 SGDLS, CDR2 YYNGEE. The CDR3 contains 13 residues. Deletions cut 3 bases from V and 6 bases from J, with 11 bases between. The chain's CDR3 is CASSGLVLDTQYF. The CDR3, as DNA: TGTGCCAGCAGCGGACTAGTCTTGGATACGCAGTATTTT.

This clone was seen a handful of times. The chain couples TRBV27 to TRBJ1-5, with 7 nucleotides matching TRBD1. Germline CDR1 reads MNHEY; CDR2 reads SMNVEV (reference sequence). Unmatched junction bases numbered 3, after V lost 6 bases and J lost 4 bases. This CDR3 spans 13 amino acids. The CDR3 loop is CASSLDRNQPQHF. The CDR3 nucleotides read TGTGCCAGCAGCCTGGACAGGAATCAGCCCCAGCATTTT.

This clone was picked up one time. The V and J genes are TRBV7-9 and TRBJ2-5, with 7 bases identical to TRBD2. The DNA end is more similar to TRBJ2-7, so the J call may be wrong. The CDR3 has 14 amino acids. Germline CDR1 and CDR2: SEHNR and FQNEAQ (reference sequence). This CDR3 is CASSLVGREREQYF. The CDR3 coding sequence is TGTGCCAGCAGCTTAGTGGGGAGGGAGCGCGAGCAGTACTTC.

V gene TRBV5-1 combines with J gene TRBJ2-7, with D possibly being TRBD1 (5 bases). From germline, CDR1 is SGHRS and CDR2 YFSETQ. This CDR3 contains 14 residues. V lost 3 bases to trimming and J lost 1 base, with 11 bases between them. The CDR3 bases are TGCGCCAGCAGCTCGGACATACCATCCTACGAGCAGTACTTC. The encoded protein is CASSSDIPSYEQYF.

CDR3 sequence reads: CASSSGTSGNYNEQFF. CDR3 coding DNA: TGTGCCAGCAGTTCCGGGACTAGCGGGAACTACAATGAGCAGTTCTTC. V and J are TRBV28 and TRBJ2-1; 13 bases map to TRBD2. J lost 3 bases, V lost 4 bases, and 3 bases had no gene match. CDR3 length: 16 residues. CDR1 is MDHEN, CDR2 SYDVKM, per germline.

CDR3 nucleotides: TGTGCCAGCGGTCACGGGGGGGTTTACAATGAGCAGTTCTTC. The encoded protein is CASGHGGVYNEQFF. The J gene is TRBJ2-1, the V gene TRBV25-1; 8 nucleotides align to TRBD2. This CDR3 is 14 amino acids long. Germline V gene lookup returns CDR1 MGHDK and CDR2 SYGVNS. V was pared by 8 bases and J by 4 bases, with 7 bases of the junction left unmatched.